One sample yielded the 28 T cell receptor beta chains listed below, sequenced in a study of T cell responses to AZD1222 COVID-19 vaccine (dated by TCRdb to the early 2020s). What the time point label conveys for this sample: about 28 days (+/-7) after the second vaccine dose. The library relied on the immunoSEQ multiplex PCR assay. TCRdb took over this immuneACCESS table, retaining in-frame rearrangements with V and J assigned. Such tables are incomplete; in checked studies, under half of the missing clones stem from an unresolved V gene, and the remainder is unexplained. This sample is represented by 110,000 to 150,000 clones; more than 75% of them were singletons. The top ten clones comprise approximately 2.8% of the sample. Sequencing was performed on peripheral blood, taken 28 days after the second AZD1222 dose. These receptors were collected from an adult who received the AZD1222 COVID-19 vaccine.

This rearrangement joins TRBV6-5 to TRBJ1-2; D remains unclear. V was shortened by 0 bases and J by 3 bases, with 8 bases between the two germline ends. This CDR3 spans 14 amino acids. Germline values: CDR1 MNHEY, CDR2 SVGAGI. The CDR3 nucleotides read TGTGCCAGCAGTTACTCCAGGACGGACTATGGCTACACCTTC. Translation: CASSYSRTDYGYTF.

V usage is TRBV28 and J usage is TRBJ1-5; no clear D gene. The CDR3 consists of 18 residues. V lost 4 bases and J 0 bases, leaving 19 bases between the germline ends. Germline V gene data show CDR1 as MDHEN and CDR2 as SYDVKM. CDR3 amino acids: CASSSGSARFYSNQPQHF. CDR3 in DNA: TGTGCCAGCAGTTCAGGTTCGGCCCGGTTTTATAGCAATCAGCCCCAGCATTTT.

DNA of the CDR3: TGTGCCAGCAGTGTTGGTGCGCTAGCCAAAAACATTCAGTACTTC. Its translation: CASSVGALAKNIQYF. The genes are TRBV5-6 and TRBJ2-4; no clear D. Germline V gene lookup returns CDR1 SGHDT and CDR2 YYEEEE. Trimming removed 5 bases at V and 0 bases at J, with 12 bases between. The CDR3 has 15 residues.

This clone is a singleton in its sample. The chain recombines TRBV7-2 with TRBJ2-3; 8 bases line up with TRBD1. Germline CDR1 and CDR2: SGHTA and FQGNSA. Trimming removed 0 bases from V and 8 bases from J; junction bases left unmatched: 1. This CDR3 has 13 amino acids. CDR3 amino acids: CASSLAQGATQYF. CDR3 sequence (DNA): TGTGCCAGCAGCTTAGCGCAGGGGGCTACGCAGTATTTT.

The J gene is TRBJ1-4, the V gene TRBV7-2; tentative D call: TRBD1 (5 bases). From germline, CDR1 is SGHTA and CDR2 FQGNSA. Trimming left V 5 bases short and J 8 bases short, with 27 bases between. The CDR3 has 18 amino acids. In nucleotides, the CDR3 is TGTGCCAGCAGCATGGGGACTCTTTTTGGGAAGGCTCGGGAAAAACTGTTTTTT. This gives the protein CASSMGTLFGKAREKLFF.

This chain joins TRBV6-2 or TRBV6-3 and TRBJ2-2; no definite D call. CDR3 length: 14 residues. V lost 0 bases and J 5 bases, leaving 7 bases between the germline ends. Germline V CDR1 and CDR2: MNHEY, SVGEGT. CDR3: CASSYSTQTGELFF. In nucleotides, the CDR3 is TGTGCCAGCAGTTACTCTACCCAAACCGGGGAGCTGTTTTTT.

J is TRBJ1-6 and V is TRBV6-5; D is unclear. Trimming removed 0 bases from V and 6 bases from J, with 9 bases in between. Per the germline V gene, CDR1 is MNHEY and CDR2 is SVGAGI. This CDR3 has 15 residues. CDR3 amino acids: CASSYSRQSNSPLHF. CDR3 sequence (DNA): TGTGCCAGCAGTTACTCTAGGCAGAGTAATTCACCCCTCCACTTT.

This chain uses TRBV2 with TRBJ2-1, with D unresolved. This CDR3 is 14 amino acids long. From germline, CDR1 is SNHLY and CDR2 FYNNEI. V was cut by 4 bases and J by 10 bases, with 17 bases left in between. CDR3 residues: CASSVGNSPSEQFF. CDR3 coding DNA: TGTGCCAGCAGTGTAGGCAACTCTCCTTCGGAGCAGTTCTTC.

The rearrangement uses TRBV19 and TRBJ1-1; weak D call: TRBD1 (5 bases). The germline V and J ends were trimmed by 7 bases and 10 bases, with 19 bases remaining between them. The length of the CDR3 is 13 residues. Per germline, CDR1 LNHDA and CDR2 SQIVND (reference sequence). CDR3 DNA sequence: TGTGCCAGTAACCTGTGGGGCGACAGCGGAGCTTTCTTT. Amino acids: CASNLWGDSGAFF.

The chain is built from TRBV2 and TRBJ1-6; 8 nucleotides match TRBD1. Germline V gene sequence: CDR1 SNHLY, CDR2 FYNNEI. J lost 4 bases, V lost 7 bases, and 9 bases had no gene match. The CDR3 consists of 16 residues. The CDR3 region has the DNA TGTGCCAGCACTTGGGGACAGGCTACTTATAATTCACCCCTCCACTTT. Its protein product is CASTWGQATYNSPLHF. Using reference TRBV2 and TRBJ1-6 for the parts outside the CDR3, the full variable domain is EPEVTQTPSHQVTQMGQEVILRCVPISNHLYFYWYRQILGQKVEFLVSFYNNEISEKSEIFDDQFSVERPDGSNFTLKIRSTKLEDSAMYFCASTWGQATYNSPLHFGNGTRLTVT.

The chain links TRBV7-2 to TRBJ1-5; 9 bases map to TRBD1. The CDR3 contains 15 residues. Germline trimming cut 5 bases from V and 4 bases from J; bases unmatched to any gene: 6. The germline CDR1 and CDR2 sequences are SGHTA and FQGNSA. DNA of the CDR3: TGTGCCAGCAGCCTGACAGGGGGGCCTAATCAGCCCCAGCATTTT. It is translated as CASSLTGGPNQPQHF.

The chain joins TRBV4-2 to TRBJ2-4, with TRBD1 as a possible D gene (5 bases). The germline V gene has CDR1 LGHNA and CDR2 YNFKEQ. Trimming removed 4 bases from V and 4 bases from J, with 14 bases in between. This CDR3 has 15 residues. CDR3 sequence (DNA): TGTGCCAGCAGCCGGGGCGGAGAAGCAAAAAACATTCAGTACTTC. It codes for CASSRGGEAKNIQYF.

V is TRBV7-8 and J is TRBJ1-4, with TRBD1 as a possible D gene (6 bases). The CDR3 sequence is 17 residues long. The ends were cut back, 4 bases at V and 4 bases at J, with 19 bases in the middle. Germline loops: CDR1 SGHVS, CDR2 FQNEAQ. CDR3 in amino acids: CASSSASVRTVNEKLFF. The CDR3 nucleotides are TGTGCCAGCAGCTCAGCCTCGGTTCGGACAGTTAATGAAAAACTGTTTTTT.

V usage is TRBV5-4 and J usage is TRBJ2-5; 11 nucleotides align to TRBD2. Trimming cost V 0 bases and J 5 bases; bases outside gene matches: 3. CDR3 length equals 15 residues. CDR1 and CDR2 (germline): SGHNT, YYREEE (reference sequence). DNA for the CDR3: TGTGCCAGCAGCTTGGTGCCTAGCGGGAGGGAGACCCAGTACTTC. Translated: CASSLVPSGRETQYF.

CDR3 sequence (DNA): TGTGCCAGCAGTCTGTCATACAGGCCTGGCTACACCTTC. This encodes CASSLSYRPGYTF. The chain links TRBV12-3 or TRBV12-4 to TRBJ1-2; a possible D gene is TRBD1 (5 bases). CDR3 length: 13 amino acids. The V gene lost 5 bases and the J gene lost 7 bases, with 14 bases spanning the gap.

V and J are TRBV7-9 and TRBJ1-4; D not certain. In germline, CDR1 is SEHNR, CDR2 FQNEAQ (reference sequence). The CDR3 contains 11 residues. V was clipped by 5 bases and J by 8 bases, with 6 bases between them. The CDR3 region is CASSVQEKLFF. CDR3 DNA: TGTGCCAGCAGCGTTCAGGAAAAACTGTTTTTT.

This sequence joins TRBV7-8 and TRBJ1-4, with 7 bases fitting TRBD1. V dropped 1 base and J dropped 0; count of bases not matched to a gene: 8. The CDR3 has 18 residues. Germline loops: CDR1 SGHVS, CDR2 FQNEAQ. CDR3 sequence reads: CASSLGRGGRATNEKLFF. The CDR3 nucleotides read TGTGCCAGCAGCTTAGGTCGAGGGGGCAGAGCAACTAATGAAAAACTGTTTTTT.

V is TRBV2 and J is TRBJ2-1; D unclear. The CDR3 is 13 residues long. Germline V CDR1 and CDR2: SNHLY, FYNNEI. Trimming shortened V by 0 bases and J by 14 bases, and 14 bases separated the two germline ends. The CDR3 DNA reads TGTGCCAGCAGTGAAGCTGAGGTCAACCGAGAGTTCTTC. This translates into CASSEAEVNREFF.

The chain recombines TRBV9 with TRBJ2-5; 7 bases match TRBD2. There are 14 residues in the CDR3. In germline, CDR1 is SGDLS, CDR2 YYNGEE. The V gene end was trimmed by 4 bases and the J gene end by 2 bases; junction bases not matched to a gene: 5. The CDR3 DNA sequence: TGTGCCAGCAGCCGGGGGAGGGCTCAAGAGACCCAGTACTTC. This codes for CASSRGRAQETQYF.

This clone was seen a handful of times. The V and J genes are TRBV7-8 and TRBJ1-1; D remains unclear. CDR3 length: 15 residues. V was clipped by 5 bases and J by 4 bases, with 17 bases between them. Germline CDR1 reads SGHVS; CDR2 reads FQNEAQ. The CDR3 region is CASSPATGLGTEAFF. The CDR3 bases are TGTGCCAGCAGCCCCGCGACCGGACTGGGCACTGAAGCTTTCTTT.

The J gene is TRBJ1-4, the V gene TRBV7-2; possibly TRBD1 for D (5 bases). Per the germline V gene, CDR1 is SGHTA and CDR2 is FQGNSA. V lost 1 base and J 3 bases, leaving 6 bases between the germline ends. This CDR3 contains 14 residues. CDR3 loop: CASSLGGSNEKLFF. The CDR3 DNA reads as TGTGCCAGCAGCTTAGGGGGGTCTAATGAAAAACTGTTTTTT.

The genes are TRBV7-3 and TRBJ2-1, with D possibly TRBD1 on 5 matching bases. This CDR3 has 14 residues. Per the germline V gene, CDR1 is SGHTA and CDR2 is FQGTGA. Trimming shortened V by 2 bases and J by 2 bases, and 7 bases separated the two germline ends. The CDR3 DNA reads TGTGCCAGCAGCTTACAGGGCGCCTACAATGAGCAGTTCTTC. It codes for CASSLQGAYNEQFF.

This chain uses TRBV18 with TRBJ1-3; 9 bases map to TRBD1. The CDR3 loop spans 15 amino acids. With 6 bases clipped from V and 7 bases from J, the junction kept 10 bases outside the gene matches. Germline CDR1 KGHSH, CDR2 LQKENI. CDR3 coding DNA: TGTGCCAGCTCCGCGACTGCGACAGGGGGGAACACCATATATTTT. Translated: CASSATATGGNTIYF.

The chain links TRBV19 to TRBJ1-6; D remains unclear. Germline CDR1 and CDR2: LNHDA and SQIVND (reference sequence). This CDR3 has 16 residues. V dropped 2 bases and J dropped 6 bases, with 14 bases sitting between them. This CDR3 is CASSITDGLINSPLHF. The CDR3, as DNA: TGTGCCAGTAGTATAACCGACGGGCTGATTAATTCACCCCTCCACTTT.

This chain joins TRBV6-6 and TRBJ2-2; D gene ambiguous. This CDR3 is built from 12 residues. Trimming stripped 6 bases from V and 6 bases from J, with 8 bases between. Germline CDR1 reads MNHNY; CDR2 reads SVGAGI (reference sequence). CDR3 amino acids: CASRGGPGELFF. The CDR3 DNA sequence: TGTGCCAGCAGGGGTGGGCCCGGGGAGCTGTTTTTT.

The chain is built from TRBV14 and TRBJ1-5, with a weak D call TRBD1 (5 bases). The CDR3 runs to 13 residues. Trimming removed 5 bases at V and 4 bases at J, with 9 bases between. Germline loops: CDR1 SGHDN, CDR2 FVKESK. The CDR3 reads CASSRGLNQPQHF. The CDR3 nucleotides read TGTGCCAGCAGCAGGGGCCTAAATCAGCCCCAGCATTTT.

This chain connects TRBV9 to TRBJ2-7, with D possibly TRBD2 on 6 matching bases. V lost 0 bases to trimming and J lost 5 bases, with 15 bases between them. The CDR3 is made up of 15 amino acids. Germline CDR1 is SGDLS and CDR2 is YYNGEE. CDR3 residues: CASSVAIGGRHEQYF. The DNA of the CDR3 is TGTGCCAGCAGCGTAGCGATCGGGGGACGCCACGAGCAGTACTTC.

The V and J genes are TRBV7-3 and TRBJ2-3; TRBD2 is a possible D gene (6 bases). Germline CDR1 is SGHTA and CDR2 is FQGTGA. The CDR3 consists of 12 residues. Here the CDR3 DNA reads TGTGCATCGGGAGCGGTTAGAGATACGCAGTATTTT. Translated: CASGAVRDTQYF.